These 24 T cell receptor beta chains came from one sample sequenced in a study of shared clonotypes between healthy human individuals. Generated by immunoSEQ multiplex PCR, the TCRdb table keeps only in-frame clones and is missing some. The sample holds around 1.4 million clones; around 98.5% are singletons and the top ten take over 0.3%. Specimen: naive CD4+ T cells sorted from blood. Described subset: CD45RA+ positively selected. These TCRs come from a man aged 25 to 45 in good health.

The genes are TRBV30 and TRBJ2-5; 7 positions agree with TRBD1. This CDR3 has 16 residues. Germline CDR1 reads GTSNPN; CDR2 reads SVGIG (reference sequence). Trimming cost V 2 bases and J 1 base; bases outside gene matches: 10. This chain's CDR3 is CAWSPRTGYSQETQYF. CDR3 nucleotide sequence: TGTGCCTGGAGTCCCAGGACAGGATATTCCCAAGAGACCCAGTACTTC.

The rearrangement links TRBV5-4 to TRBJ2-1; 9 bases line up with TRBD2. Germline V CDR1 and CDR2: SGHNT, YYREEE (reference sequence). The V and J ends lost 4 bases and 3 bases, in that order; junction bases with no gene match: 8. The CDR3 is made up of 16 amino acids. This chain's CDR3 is CASSPKAGGNYNEQFF. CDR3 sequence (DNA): TGTGCCAGCAGCCCAAAAGCGGGAGGAAACTACAATGAGCAGTTCTTC. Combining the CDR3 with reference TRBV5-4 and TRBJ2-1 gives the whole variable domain ETGVTQSPTHLIKTRGQQVTLRCSSQSGHNTVSWYQQALGQGPQFIFQYYREEENGRGNFPPRFSGLQFPNYSSELNVNALELDDSALYLCASSPKAGGNYNEQFFGPGTRLTVL.

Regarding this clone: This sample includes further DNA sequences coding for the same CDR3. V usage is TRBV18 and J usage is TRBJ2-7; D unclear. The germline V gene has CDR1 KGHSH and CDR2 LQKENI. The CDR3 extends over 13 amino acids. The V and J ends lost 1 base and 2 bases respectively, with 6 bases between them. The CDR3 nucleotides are TGTGCCAGCTCACCACGGACGACCTACGAGCAGTACTTC. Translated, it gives CASSPRTTYEQYF.

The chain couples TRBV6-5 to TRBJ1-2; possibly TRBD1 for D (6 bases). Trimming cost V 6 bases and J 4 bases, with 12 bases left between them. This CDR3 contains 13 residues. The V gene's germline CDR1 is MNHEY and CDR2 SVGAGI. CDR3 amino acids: CASSNTGSYGYTF. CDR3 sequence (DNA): TGTGCCAGCAGCAACACAGGGAGCTATGGCTACACCTTC.

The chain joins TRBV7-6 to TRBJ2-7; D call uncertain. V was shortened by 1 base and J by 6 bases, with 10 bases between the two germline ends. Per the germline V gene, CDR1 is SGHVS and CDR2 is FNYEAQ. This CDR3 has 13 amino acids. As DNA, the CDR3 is TGTGCCAGCAGCTTAGGAGGCAGTACCGAGCAGTACTTC. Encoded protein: CASSLGGSTEQYF. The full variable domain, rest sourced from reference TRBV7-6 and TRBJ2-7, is GAGVSQSPRYKVTKRGQDVALRCDPISGHVSLYWYRQALGQGPEFLTYFNYEAQQDKSGLPNDRFSAERPEGSISTLTIQRTEQRDSAMYRCASSLGGSTEQYFGPGTRLTVT.

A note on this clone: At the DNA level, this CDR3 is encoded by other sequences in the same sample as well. The DNA of the CDR3 is TGCAGCGTTGCCGGGGGGGAGACCCAGTACTTC. Residues: CSVAGGETQYF. This chain connects TRBV29-1 to TRBJ2-5; TRBD2 aligns across 7 bases. The length of the CDR3 is 11 residues. Germline assignment: CDR1 SQVTM and CDR2 ANQGSEA. J was trimmed by 5 bases and V by 4 bases; bases with no gene match: 1.

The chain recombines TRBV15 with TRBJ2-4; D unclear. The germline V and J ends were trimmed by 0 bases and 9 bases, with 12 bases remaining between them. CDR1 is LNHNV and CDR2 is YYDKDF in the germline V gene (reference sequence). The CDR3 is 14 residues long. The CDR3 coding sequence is TGTGCCACCAGCAGAGATATGCTGGAGAGCATTCAGTACTTC. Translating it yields CATSRDMLESIQYF.

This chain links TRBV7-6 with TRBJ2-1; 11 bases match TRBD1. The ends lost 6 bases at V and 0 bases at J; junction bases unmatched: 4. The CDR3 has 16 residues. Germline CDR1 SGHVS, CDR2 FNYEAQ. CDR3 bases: TGTGCCAGCAGGCAAGGGACAGGGGGCTCCTACAATGAGCAGTTCTTC. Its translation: CASRQGTGGSYNEQFF.

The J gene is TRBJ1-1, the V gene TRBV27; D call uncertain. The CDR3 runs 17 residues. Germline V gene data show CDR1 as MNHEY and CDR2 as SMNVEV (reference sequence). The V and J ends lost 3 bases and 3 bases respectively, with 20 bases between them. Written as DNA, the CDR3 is TGTGCCAGCAGTTTCGGGTCGAGGGTCCGTGGGGACACTGAAGCTTTCTTT. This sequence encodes CASSFGSRVRGDTEAFF.

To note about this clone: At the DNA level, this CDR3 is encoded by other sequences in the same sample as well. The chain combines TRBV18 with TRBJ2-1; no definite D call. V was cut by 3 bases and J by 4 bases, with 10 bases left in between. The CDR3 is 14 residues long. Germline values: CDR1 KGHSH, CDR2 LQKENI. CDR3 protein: CASSPSLGYNEQFF. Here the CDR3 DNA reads TGTGCCAGCTCACCCTCACTGGGATACAATGAGCAGTTCTTC.

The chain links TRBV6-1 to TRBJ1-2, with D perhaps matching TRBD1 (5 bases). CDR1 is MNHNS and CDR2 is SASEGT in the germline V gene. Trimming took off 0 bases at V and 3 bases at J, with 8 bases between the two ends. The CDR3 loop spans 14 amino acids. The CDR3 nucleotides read TGTGCCAGCAGTGAAGCCGGGGCGGACTATGGCTACACCTTC. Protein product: CASSEAGADYGYTF.

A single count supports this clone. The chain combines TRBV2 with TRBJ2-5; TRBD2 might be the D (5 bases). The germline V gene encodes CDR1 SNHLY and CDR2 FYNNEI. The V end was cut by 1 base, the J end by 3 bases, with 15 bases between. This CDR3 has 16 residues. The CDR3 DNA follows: TGTGCCAGCAGTGAAGGACCAGTCGGGGAGAAAGAGACCCAGTACTTC. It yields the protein CASSEGPVGEKETQYF.

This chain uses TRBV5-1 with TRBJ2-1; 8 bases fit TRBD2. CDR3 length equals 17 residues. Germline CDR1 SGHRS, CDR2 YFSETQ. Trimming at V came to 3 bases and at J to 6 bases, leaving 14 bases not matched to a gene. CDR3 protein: CASSSGLLAETANEQFF. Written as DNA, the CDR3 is TGCGCCAGCAGCTCAGGACTACTAGCGGAAACGGCCAATGAGCAGTTCTTC.

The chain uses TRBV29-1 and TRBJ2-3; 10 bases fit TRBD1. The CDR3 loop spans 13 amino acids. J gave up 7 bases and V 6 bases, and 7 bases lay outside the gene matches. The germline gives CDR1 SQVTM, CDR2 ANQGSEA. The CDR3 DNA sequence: TGCAGCGTCCCCGGGACAGGGGCTTATACGCAGTATTTT. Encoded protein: CSVPGTGAYTQYF.

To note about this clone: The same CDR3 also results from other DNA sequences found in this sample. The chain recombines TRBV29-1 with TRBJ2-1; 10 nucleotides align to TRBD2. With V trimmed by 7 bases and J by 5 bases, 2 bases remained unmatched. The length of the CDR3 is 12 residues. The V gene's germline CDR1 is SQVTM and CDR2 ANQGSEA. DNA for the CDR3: TGCAGCGCCGGACTAGCGGACAATGAGCAGTTCTTC. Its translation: CSAGLADNEQFF.

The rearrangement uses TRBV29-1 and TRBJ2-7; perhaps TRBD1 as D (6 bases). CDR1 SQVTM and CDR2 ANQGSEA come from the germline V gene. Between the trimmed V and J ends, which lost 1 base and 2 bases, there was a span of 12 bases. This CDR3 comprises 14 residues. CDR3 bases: TGCAGCGTTGAAGCCGGGACAAAAGCCTACGAGCAGTACTTC. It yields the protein CSVEAGTKAYEQYF.

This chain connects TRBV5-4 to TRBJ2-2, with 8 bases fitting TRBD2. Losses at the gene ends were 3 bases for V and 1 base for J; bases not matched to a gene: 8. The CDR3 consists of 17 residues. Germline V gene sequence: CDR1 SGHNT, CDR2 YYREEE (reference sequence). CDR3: CASSYPSGRQNTGELFF. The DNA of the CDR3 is TGTGCCAGCAGCTATCCGAGCGGGAGACAGAACACCGGGGAGCTGTTTTTT.

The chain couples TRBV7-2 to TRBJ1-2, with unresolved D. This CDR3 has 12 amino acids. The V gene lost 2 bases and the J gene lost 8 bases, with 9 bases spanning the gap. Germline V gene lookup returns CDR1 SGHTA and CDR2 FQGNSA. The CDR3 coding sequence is TGTGCCAGCAGCTTACCCGGGGAGGGCTACACCTTC. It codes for CASSLPGEGYTF. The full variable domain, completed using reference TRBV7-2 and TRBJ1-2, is GAGVSQSPSNKVTEKGKDVELRCDPISGHTALYWYRQSLGQGLEFLIYFQGNSAPDKSGLPSDRFSAERTGGSVSTLTIQRTQQEDSAVYLCASSLPGEGYTFGSGTRLTVV.

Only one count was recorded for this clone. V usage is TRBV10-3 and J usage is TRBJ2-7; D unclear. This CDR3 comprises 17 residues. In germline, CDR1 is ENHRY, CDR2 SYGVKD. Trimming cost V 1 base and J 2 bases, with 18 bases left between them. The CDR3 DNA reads TGTGCCATCAGTGAGTATCCCACACTTATGGGCCCCTACGAGCAGTACTTC. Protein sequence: CAISEYPTLMGPYEQYF.

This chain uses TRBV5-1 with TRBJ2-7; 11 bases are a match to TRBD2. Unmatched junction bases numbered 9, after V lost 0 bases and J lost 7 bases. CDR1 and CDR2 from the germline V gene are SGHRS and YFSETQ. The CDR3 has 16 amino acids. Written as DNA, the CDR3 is TGCGCCAGCAGCTTGGTGGGACTAGCGGACGCGGATGAGCAGTACTTC. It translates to CASSLVGLADADEQYF.

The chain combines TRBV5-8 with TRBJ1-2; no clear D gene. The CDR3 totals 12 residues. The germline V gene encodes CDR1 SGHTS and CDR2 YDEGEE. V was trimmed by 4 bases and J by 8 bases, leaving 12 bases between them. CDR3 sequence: CASSGTLVGYTF. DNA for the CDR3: TGTGCCAGCAGCGGAACGCTGGTAGGCTACACCTTC. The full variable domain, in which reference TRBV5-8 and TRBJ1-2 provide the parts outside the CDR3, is EAGVTQSPTHLIKTRGQQATLRCSPISGHTSVYWYQQALGLGLQFLLWYDEGEERNRGNFPPRFSGRQFPNYSSELNVNALELEDSALYLCASSGTLVGYTFGSGTRLTVV.

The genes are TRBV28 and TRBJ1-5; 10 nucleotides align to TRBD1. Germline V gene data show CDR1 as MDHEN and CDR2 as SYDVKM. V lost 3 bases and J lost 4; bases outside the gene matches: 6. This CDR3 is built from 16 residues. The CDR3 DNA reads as TGTGCCAGCAGTTTGTCGACAGGGGGCGGAAATCAGCCCCAGCATTTT. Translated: CASSLSTGGGNQPQHF.

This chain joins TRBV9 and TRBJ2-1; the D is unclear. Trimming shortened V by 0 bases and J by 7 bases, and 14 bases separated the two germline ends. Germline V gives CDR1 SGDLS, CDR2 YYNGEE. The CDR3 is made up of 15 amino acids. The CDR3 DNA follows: TGTGCCAGCAGCGTAGCGGGCGCTGGGAAAAATGAGCAGTTCTTC. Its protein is CASSVAGAGKNEQFF.

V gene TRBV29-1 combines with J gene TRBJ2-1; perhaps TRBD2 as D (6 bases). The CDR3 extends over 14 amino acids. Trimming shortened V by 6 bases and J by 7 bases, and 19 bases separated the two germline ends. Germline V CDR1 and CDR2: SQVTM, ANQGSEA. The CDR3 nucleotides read TGCAGCGTCCTAAGGAGGGACGTCCGAAATGAGCAGTTCTTC. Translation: CSVLRRDVRNEQFF.